This T cell receptor beta chain was captured in a study of cytomegalovirus exposure and HLA in healthy donors. Unmatched junction bases numbered 7, after V lost 1 base and J lost 10 bases. CDR3 length: 13 amino acids. CDR1 and CDR2 (germline): SGHNT, YYREEE (reference sequence). Data came from immunoSEQ multiplex PCR; TCRdb stores just in-frame clones and leaves some out. The sample holds about 88,000 clones, about 96% seen once. Regarding the study as a whole: A few CMV-associated chains proved CMV antigen-specific in vitro. According to a subsequent analysis, TCR clusters from the first cohort were inclined to appear together in the 110 or so validation repertoires. Overall, approximately 150 TCR beta chains were annotated as cytomegalovirus-associated.

With regard to this clone: As yet, its antigen is unknown.

The material sequenced was PBMCs. The receptor comes from a man aged 18 to 35 in good health and CMV-seronegative. The chain recombines TRBV5-4 with TRBJ1-2; 7 bases are shared with TRBD1. The CDR3 sequence is CASSLRDSGVYTF. As DNA, the CDR3 is TGTGCCAGCAGCTTGCGGGACAGTGGAGTCTACACCTTC.